Each of the 28 T cell receptor beta chains below was sequenced from the same sample in a study of cytomegalovirus exposure and HLA in healthy donors. This PCR relied on a set of 60 Vbeta primers and 13 Jbeta primers. Sequencing was performed with immunoSEQ multiplex PCR; in TCRdb, only in-frame clones are kept and a portion is missing. This sample has roughly 150,000 clones, with approximately 81% found just once. Sequenced material: PBMCs. The receptors stem from a man between 18 and 29 years old in good health and CMV-seronegative.

The J gene is TRBJ2-5, the V gene TRBV27, with unresolved D. CDR3 length: 11 residues. V gave up 5 bases and J gave up 2 bases, with 3 bases separating them. Germline CDR1 reads MNHEY; CDR2 reads SMNVEV (reference sequence). CDR3 nucleotide sequence: TGTGCCAGCAGTCCACAAGAGACCCAGTACTTC. Translating it yields CASSPQETQYF.

For this clone: At one end the junction does not follow the germline gene, possibly because of a read error. V and J are TRBV7-9 and TRBJ1-5; 12 nucleotides agree with TRBD1. This CDR3 is 16 amino acids long. Looked up from germline, CDR1 is SEHNR and CDR2 is FQNEAQ (reference sequence). The CDR3 DNA reads as TGTTCCAGCAGCTCCTCCGGGACAGGGGGCAGGCAGCCCCAGCATTTT. Translating gives CSSSSSGTGGRQPQHF.

This sequence joins TRBV7-9 and TRBJ1-4; 7 nucleotides line up with TRBD1. The CDR3 loop spans 16 amino acids. V lost 1 base to trimming and J lost 5 bases; unmatched junction nucleotides: 7. CDR1 and CDR2 (germline): SEHNR, FQNEAQ (reference sequence). DNA for the CDR3: TGTGCCAGCAGCTTAGGCCGAGGGACAGCCAATGAAAAACTGTTTTTT. It encodes CASSLGRGTANEKLFF. The full variable domain, in which reference TRBV7-9 and TRBJ1-4 provide the parts outside the CDR3, is DTGVSQNPRHKITKRGQNVTFRCDPISEHNRLYWYRQTLGQGPEFLTYFQNEAQLEKSRLLSDRFSAERPKGSFSTLEIQRTEQGDSAMYLCASSLGRGTANEKLFFGSGTQLSVL.

The chain has TRBV19 and TRBJ1-2; TRBD1 might be the D (5 bases). The CDR3 covers 15 residues. Germline CDR1 is LNHDA and CDR2 is SQIVND (reference sequence). V was pared by 7 bases and J by 3 bases, with 18 bases between. The CDR3 nucleotides are TGTGCCAGTATCTCCCGCCCCCAGGGCTACTATGGCTACACCTTC. This encodes CASISRPQGYYGYTF.

This rearrangement joins TRBV3-2 to TRBJ2-7; the table's D gene call, TRBD1, was not cross checked with the DNA. TRBV3-2 is classified as a pseudogene. There are 9 residues in the CDR3. The DNA of the CDR3 is TGTGCCGGGCCCTACGAGCAGTACTTC. It codes for CAGPYEQYF.

This chain uses TRBV16 with TRBJ2-6; D is possibly TRBD2 (5 bases). Deletions cut 0 bases from V and 2 bases from J, with 5 bases between. The germline V gene has CDR1 KGHSY and CDR2 FQNENV. This CDR3 contains 15 residues. For the CDR3, the DNA is TGTGCCAGCAGCCAATCGAGGGCTGGGGCCAACGTCCTGACTTTC. Its protein product is CASSQSRAGANVLTF.

V gene TRBV6-5 combines with J gene TRBJ1-5; a weak D match, TRBD1 (5 bases). The CDR3 is 14 amino acids. Germline V CDR1 and CDR2: MNHEY, SVGAGI. Trimming cost V 6 bases and J 1 base, with 10 bases left between them. CDR3 nucleotides: TGTGCCAGCAGCTCCACAGGAAGCAATCAGCCCCAGCATTTT. Translation: CASSSTGSNQPQHF.

The chain has TRBV28 and TRBJ2-7, with D possibly being TRBD1 (6 bases). Trimming cost V 5 bases and J 3 bases, with 14 bases left between them. This CDR3 has 14 amino acids. Germline V lookup: CDR1 MDHEN, CDR2 SYDVKM. The CDR3 is CASSLPRDNYEQYF. For the CDR3, the DNA is TGTGCCAGCAGTCTGCCCCGGGACAACTACGAGCAGTACTTC.

V usage is TRBV9 and J usage is TRBJ2-6, with a possible D match to TRBD1 (6 bases). The CDR3 contains 14 residues. Between the trimmed V and J ends, which lost 4 bases and 5 bases, there was a span of 10 bases. CDR1 and CDR2 (germline): SGDLS, YYNGEE. As DNA, the CDR3 is TGTGCCAGCAGCATGACAGGTAGGGCCAACGTCCTGACTTTC. Translated: CASSMTGRANVLTF.

The chain recombines TRBV7-9 with TRBJ2-7; 8 bases are shared with TRBD2. The CDR3 is made up of 14 amino acids. Germline lookup yields CDR1 SEHNR and CDR2 FQNEAQ (reference sequence). V was pared by 2 bases and J by 1 base, with 1 base of the junction left unmatched. The CDR3 nucleotides are TGTGCCAGCAGCTTAACTAGCGGTTCCTACGAGCAGTACTTC. Protein: CASSLTSGSYEQYF.

This clone has a single count. The chain has TRBV10-3 and TRBJ2-7; TRBD2 aligns across 7 bases. CDR1 ENHRY and CDR2 SYGVKD come from the germline V gene. V was pared by 6 bases and J by 3 bases, with 8 bases of the junction left unmatched. This CDR3 has 14 residues. CDR3 DNA: TGTGCCATCAGGTCTCTAGCGGCCAGCTACGAGCAGTACTTC. It translates to CAIRSLAASYEQYF.

V is TRBV27 and J is TRBJ2-7; possible D gene TRBD1, 6 bases. Trimming took 3 bases from V and 6 from J, leaving 15 bases between them. This CDR3 spans 14 amino acids. Per the germline V gene, CDR1 is MNHEY and CDR2 is SMNVEV (reference sequence). The CDR3 sequence: CASSLTGPLGEQYF. The CDR3 bases are TGTGCCAGCAGTTTGACAGGTCCCCTGGGCGAGCAGTACTTC.

This chain joins TRBV19 and TRBJ2-2; 8 bases agree with TRBD1. After removal of 5 bases from V and 5 bases from J, the junction contained 13 bases not matched to a gene. This CDR3 comprises 17 residues. CDR1 is LNHDA and CDR2 is SQIVND in the germline V gene (reference sequence). The DNA of the CDR3 is TGTGCCAGTAGTCCCCAAACGGGAAACAGGGGGACCGGGGAGCTGTTTTTT. Translation: CASSPQTGNRGTGELFF.

The rearrangement links TRBV7-9 to TRBJ2-7; D unclear. Germline assignment: CDR1 SEHNR and CDR2 FQNEAQ (reference sequence). V lost 0 bases, J lost 2 bases, and 5 bases lay in between. This CDR3 spans 13 amino acids. CDR3 coding DNA: TGTGCCAGCAGCTTAGCTTCCACCTACGAGCAGTACTTC. It encodes CASSLASTYEQYF.

The chain employs TRBV27 and TRBJ2-7; TRBD1 matches 8 bases. The CDR3 length is 14 residues. CDR1 MNHEY and CDR2 SMNVEV come from the germline V gene (reference sequence). Unmatched junction bases numbered 4, after V lost 5 bases and J lost 1 base. Here the CDR3 reads CASSTRGRSYEQYF. CDR3 nucleotides: TGTGCCAGCAGTACCAGGGGGCGGTCCTACGAGCAGTACTTC.

The rearrangement joins TRBV6-5 to TRBJ2-7, with a tentative D call TRBD2 (5 bases). The length of the CDR3 is 13 residues. V gave up 5 bases and J gave up 3 bases, with 11 bases separating them. The germline V gene encodes CDR1 MNHEY and CDR2 SVGAGI. The CDR3 is CASSTGVNYEQYF. The CDR3, as DNA: TGTGCCAGCAGTACCGGGGTGAACTACGAGCAGTACTTC.

The chain carries TRBV7-2 and TRBJ2-5, with a tentative D call TRBD1 (6 bases). The CDR3 covers 14 residues. The V end lost 5 bases, the J end lost 5 bases, and 15 bases lay between the germline ends. CDR1 and CDR2 from the germline V gene are SGHTA and FQGNSA. The CDR3 DNA reads TGTGCCAGCAGCCAAGGACAGCGGAGTGAGACCCAGTACTTC. This translates into CASSQGQRSETQYF.

This clone has a handful of counts. This chain uses TRBV6-4 with TRBJ2-2; 10 nucleotides match TRBD2. Losses at the gene ends were 5 bases for V and 3 bases for J; bases not matched to a gene: 0. The CDR3 extends over 14 amino acids. Germline V lookup: CDR1 MRHNA, CDR2 SNTAGT. The CDR3 DNA is TGTGCCAGCAGTAGCGGGAGGGACACCGGGGAGCTGTTTTTT. Translating it yields CASSSGRDTGELFF.

The chain joins TRBV11-2 to TRBJ2-5; the D gene is possibly TRBD2 (5 bases). Germline V gene sequence: CDR1 SGHAT, CDR2 FQNNGV. Trimming stripped 1 base from V and 9 bases from J, with 12 bases between. CDR3 size: 13 residues. This CDR3 is CASSLGALGAQYF. The CDR3 bases are TGTGCCAGCAGCTTAGGGGCGCTCGGGGCCCAGTACTTC.

The rearrangement uses TRBV6-8 and TRBJ2-1; D uncertain. The CDR3 covers 10 residues. V lost 5 bases to trimming and J lost 15 bases, with 11 bases between them. Germline CDR1 reads MNHGY; CDR2 reads SAAAGT. CDR3 DNA: TGTGCCAGCAGTATTAGCCCACGGTTCTTC. The encoded protein is CASSISPRFF.

CDR3 region: CASSIGTLLNYGYTF. The DNA for the CDR3 is TGTGCCAGTAGTATAGGCACTCTACTCAACTATGGCTACACCTTC. J is TRBJ1-2 and V is TRBV19; D is unclear. The CDR3 is 15 residues long. Trimming removed 1 base from V and 2 bases from J, with 11 bases in between. Looked up from germline, CDR1 is LNHDA and CDR2 is SQIVND (reference sequence).

In this sample, this clone turned up a few times. The rearrangement joins TRBV10-3 to TRBJ1-5, with a tentative D call TRBD1 (5 bases). Germline lookup yields CDR1 ENHRY and CDR2 SYGVKD. This CDR3 has 16 amino acids. V was shortened by 6 bases and J by 1 base, with 16 bases between the two germline ends. In DNA form, the CDR3 reads TGTGCCATCAGCCAGACCACGGCAGGGAGCAATCAGCCCCAGCATTTT. This codes for CAISQTTAGSNQPQHF.

The rearrangement links TRBV7-2 to TRBJ2-5; D might be TRBD2 (5 bases). CDR1 is SGHTA and CDR2 is FQGNSA in the germline V gene. The CDR3 loop spans 14 amino acids. Trimming removed 3 bases from V and 10 bases from J, with 18 bases in between. CDR3 protein: CASSFGRHRGGQYF. DNA of the CDR3: TGTGCCAGCAGCTTCGGACGTCACCGGGGTGGCCAGTACTTC. The variable domain in full, completed from reference TRBV7-2 and TRBJ2-5, reads GAGVSQSPSNKVTEKGKDVELRCDPISGHTALYWYRQSLGQGLEFLIYFQGNSAPDKSGLPSDRFSAERTGGSVSTLTIQRTQQEDSAVYLCASSFGRHRGGQYFGPGTRLLVL.

V gene TRBV7-6 combines with J gene TRBJ2-1; TRBD2 matches 9 bases. The V and J ends lost 3 bases and 7 bases, in that order; junction bases with no gene match: 4. The CDR3 is made up of 14 amino acids. The germline gives CDR1 SGHVS, CDR2 FNYEAQ. CDR3 sequence: CASSLRREGNEQFF. In DNA form, the CDR3 reads TGTGCCAGCAGCTTGAGGCGGGAGGGGAATGAGCAGTTCTTC. The entire variable domain, with the rest obtained from reference TRBV7-6 and TRBJ2-1, is as follows: GAGVSQSPRYKVTKRGQDVALRCDPISGHVSLYWYRQALGQGPEFLTYFNYEAQQDKSGLPNDRFSAERPEGSISTLTIQRTEQRDSAMYRCASSLRREGNEQFFGPGTRLTVL.

Here the CDR3 reads CASREQGAVRNEQFF. The CDR3 bases are TGTGCCAGCAGGGAACAGGGGGCTGTTAGGAATGAGCAGTTCTTC. The V call is TRBV6-1, the J call TRBJ2-1, with 9 bases aligning to TRBD1. The CDR3 contains 15 residues. V was pared by 6 bases and J by 7 bases, with 10 bases of the junction left unmatched. Germline V gene sequence: CDR1 MNHNS, CDR2 SASEGT.

The V call is TRBV7-9, the J call TRBJ2-3; 9 bases are a match to TRBD2. Trimming cost V 5 bases and J 4 bases; bases outside gene matches: 10. The CDR3 has 16 amino acids. Germline CDR1 is SEHNR and CDR2 is FQNEAQ (reference sequence). CDR3 nucleotides: TGTGCCAGCAGCCCCCTAGCGGGGAGTACGTCAGATACGCAGTATTTT. Amino acids: CASSPLAGSTSDTQYF.

The V gene is TRBV6-5, the J gene TRBJ2-5, with TRBD1 matching 12 bases. CDR1 is MNHEY, CDR2 SVGAGI, per germline. After removal of 3 bases from V and 5 bases from J, the junction contained 4 bases not matched to a gene. The CDR3 totals 15 residues. CDR3 coding DNA: TGTGCCAGCAGTTATGCGGGACAGGGGGCTGAGACCCAGTACTTC. Amino acids: CASSYAGQGAETQYF.

The chain is built from TRBV6-4 and TRBJ2-1; D is possibly TRBD2 (6 bases). From germline, CDR1 is MRHNA and CDR2 SNTAGT. The CDR3 is 14 amino acids. The V end lost 7 bases, the J end lost 9 bases, and 19 bases lay between the germline ends. The CDR3 spells CASNDRRLESEQFF. The CDR3 DNA follows: TGTGCCAGCAACGACCGAAGACTAGAGAGTGAGCAGTTCTTC.